This T cell receptor beta chain emerged from a study of monozygotic twins with inflammatory bowel disease (dated by TCRdb to about 2019). Broadly, across the study: A total of 28 monozygotic twin pairs were included in the full study, comprising nine German pairs (four IBD-concordant, five IBD-discordant) and 19 IBD-discordant Danish pairs. Within discordant pairs, disease-associated traits were sought mainly by comparing IBD patients with their genetically identical healthy co-twins. Each individual had, on average, about 151 000 unique TCRalpha sequences and 181 000 unique TCRbeta sequences available for analysis. Summary of the overall study and its limitations: IBD patients shared fewer clonotypes with other individuals than healthy twins did, most markedly in patients showing signs of disease activity. Measured by the inverse Simpson index, TCRbeta repertoire diversity was lower in IBD patients than in their healthy co-twins. Repertoire similarity did not differ between concordant and discordant twins, which could be due to limited statistical power. The results gave no support for a single strong signal or clonotype linked to IBD. Background noise and inter-individual variability may have been introduced into the repertoires by the differing immunosuppressive treatments among patients. The analysis was unable to tell different T cell subtypes apart.

Library method: 5' RACE. Each TCR library was prepared from 3,500 to 4,500 ng of total RNA. For each sample, cDNA synthesis with SMARTScribe reverse transcriptase was split into eight separate reactions. During cDNA synthesis, template switching introduced unique molecular identifiers that contained a 6-nucleotide sample barcode. TCRalpha and TCRbeta cDNA was amplified in two nested PCRs of roughly 16 and 10 cycles, and bead purification was carried out after each PCR. Before amplification, the cDNA was treated with uracil DNA-glycosylase and purified using the QIAquick PCR purification kit. In the second PCR, Illumina TruSeq-compatible adapters and sample-specific barcodes were added. Library quality and concentration were checked on TapeStation and Qubit, and libraries were pooled at approximately 4.7 ng each. The pooled libraries were sequenced with 2 x 100 bp reads and custom sequencing primers on an Illumina HiSeq2500 single-index Rapid Run. In the authors' own workflow: MiGEC version 1.2.6 was used for UMI-based consensus assembly, which corrected PCR and sequencing errors. MiXCR version 2.1.1 was used for V(D)J alignment, clonotype assembly and CDR3 extraction. Normalisation of gene usage, clonotype sharing and MAIT/NKT TCR abundance was achieved by analysing the top 1000, 10 000 and 20 000 clonotypes per sample. Diversity was computed as the inverse Simpson index with the vegan R package after downsampling to 27 000 UMIs. Paired Mann-Whitney U tests were applied to discordant twin pairs, and Benjamini-Hochberg correction was used for multiple testing. The reads, reprocessed by TCRdb, yield one row per CDR3 protein sequence and no DNA. The V and J calls here are based on TCRdb, not the publication. For this sample, the table gives about 330,000 distinct CDR3 sequences. The top ten clonotypes cover around 2% of the sample.

The germline V gene specifies MNHEY as CDR1 and SVGAGI as CDR2. The CDR3 has 15 amino acids, counting the end cysteine and phenylalanine. Only the protein is on record. From each donor, a roughly 2.5 ml peripheral blood sample was drawn into PAXgene tubes and stored at -80 degrees C. Without any T cell sorting, total RNA was extracted from whole blood using the PAXgene blood miRNA kit on an automated QIAcube. Peripheral blood from monozygotic twin pairs concordant or discordant for inflammatory bowel disease was subjected to deep TCRalpha and TCRbeta repertoire profiling with unique molecular barcoding. Smoking habits were recorded for all twin pairs, with individuals classified as current, former or never smokers. About this clonotype itself: Its antigen specificity is not known.

The chain is encoded by TRBV6-5 joined to TRBJ1-6; the TCRdb call, TRBD1, lacks DNA for checking. The TCR comes from a human donor with ulcerative colitis or Crohn's disease, or a healthy co-twin of an affected twin (not recorded which). What was sequenced was blood. The CDR3 has the sequence CASNRRAGRGSPLHF.